Listed below are T cell receptor beta chains from one sample, sequenced in a study of cytomegalovirus exposure and HLA in healthy donors. Profiled with immunoSEQ multiplex PCR; TCRdb holds only in-frame clones, not every one. The data contain 180,000 or so clones, roughly 84% of them seen just once; the ten biggest clones take up 1.5%. The sequencing sample was made of PBMCs. The receptors derive from a male donor in good health and CMV-seronegative. Each CDR3 is given with its conserved first and last residue. D genes are given only for firm matches. A row's size may be missing; if present it is once, few, many or a size class.

TRBJ2-7 | . | . | TRBV15 | CATSRDPSALSYEQYF | TGTGCCACCAGCAGAGATCCGTCAGCGCTCTCCTACGAGCAGTACTTC
TRBJ1-2 | . | . | TRBV9 | CASSASFREVNYGYTF | TGTGCCAGCAGCGCTAGTTTCAGGGAGGTTAACTATGGCTACACCTTC
TRBJ2-7 | TRBD1 | . | TRBV7-3 | CASSPGDRGYEQYF | TGTGCCAGCAGCCCTGGTGACAGGGGATACGAGCAGTACTTC
TRBJ2-7 | . | . | TRBV2 | CASSPGTSYEQYF | TGTGCCAGCAGTCCCGGGACTTCATACGAGCAGTACTTC
TRBJ1-2 | TRBD1 | . | TRBV5-6 | CASSLDRQGARFYGYTF | TGTGCCAGCAGCTTGGACCGACAGGGGGCGCGGTTCTATGGCTACACCTTC
TRBJ2-1 | . | . | TRBV7-2 | CASSAAARSFTYNEQFF | TGTGCCAGCAGCGCGGCTGCTAGGTCCTTCACCTACAATGAGCAGTTCTTC
TRBJ2-1 | TRBD2 | . | TRBV7-2 | CASSVTSGGAHEQFF | TGTGCCAGCAGCGTTACTAGCGGGGGGGCTCATGAGCAGTTCTTC
TRBJ2-3 | . | . | TRBV12-5 | CASGLALSTATSTDTQYF | TGTGCTAGTGGTTTGGCCCTGTCGACAGCCACTAGCACAGATACGCAGTATTTT
TRBJ2-7 | . | . | TRBV7-2 | CASSLVALRENEQYF | TGTGCCAGCAGCTTAGTAGCGCTGCGAGAGAACGAGCAGTACTTC
TRBJ2-7 | . | . | TRBV7-9 | CSSSLGGSAVEQYF | TGTTCCAGCAGCTTAGGTGGTTCGGCGGTGGAGCAGTACTTC
TRBJ2-3 | . | . | TRBV6-1 | CASSEARADTQYF | TGTGCCAGCAGTGAAGCGCGGGCAGATACGCAGTATTTT
TRBJ1-3 | . | . | TRBV13 | CASSLRQQSSGNTIYF | TGTGCCAGCAGTCTCAGGCAGCAGAGCTCTGGAAACACCATATATTTT
TRBJ1-2 | . | . | TRBV30 | CAWSAVGHANYGYTF | TGTGCCTGGAGTGCGGTTGGACATGCTAACTATGGCTACACCTTC
TRBJ2-7 | . | . | TRBV28 | CASSSPSSGQGSYEQYF | TGTGCCAGCAGTTCCCCCTCATCAGGGCAGGGATCCTACGAGCAGTACTTC
TRBJ1-4 | TRBD1 | . | TRBV7-9 | CASSFGTANEKLFF | TGTGCCAGCAGCTTCGGGACAGCTAATGAAAAACTGTTTTTT
TRBJ2-7 | TRBD2 | . | TRBV30 | CAWSVTSGPYEQYF | TGTGCCTGGAGTGTAACTAGCGGACCCTACGAGCAGTACTTC
TRBJ2-1 | . | . | TRBV5-8 | CASSIGGRYNEQFF | TGTGCCAGCAGTATCGGGGGACGATACAATGAGCAGTTCTTC
TRBJ2-3 | . | once | TRBV19 | CASSMERISSTDTQYF | TGTGCCAGTAGTATGGAGCGGATCTCTAGCACAGATACGCAGTATTTT
TRBJ2-7 | TRBD2 | . | TRBV6-5 | CASSYRTSGSYEQYF | TGTGCCAGCAGTTATCGGACTAGCGGCTCCTACGAGCAGTACTTC
TRBJ1-2 | . | . | TRBV11-2 | CASSRGSGTNYGYTF | TGTGCCAGCAGCCGGGGGTCCGGGACTAACTATGGCTACACCTTC
TRBJ2-3 | . | . | TRBV27 | CASSFPGGVSTNTQYF | TGTGCCAGCAGTTTCCCCGGGGGAGTTAGCACGAATACGCAGTATTTT
TRBJ2-3 | TRBD2 | . | TRBV9 | CATAGEPTDTQYF | TGTGCCACAGCGGGGGAGCCTACAGATACGCAGTATTTT
TRBJ1-2 | . | . | TRBV6-1 | CASSDPYSDTYGYTF | TGTGCCAGCAGTGACCCGTATTCTGACACCTATGGCTACACCTTC
TRBJ2-4 | . | . | TRBV11-2 | CASSKTTVSAKNIQYF | TGTGCCAGCAGCAAAACAACAGTCTCTGCCAAAAACATTCAGTACTTC
TRBJ2-7 | . | . | TRBV9 | CASSDSRGLNLYF | TGTGCCAGCAGCGATTCGCGGGGGCTCAATCTGTACTTC
TRBJ2-3 | TRBD2 | . | TRBV6-6 | CASTWGGSTDTQYF | TGTGCCAGCACCTGGGGGGGTAGCACAGATACGCAGTATTTT
TRBJ2-7 | . | . | TRBV6-5 | CASSSGSPYEQYF | TGTGCCAGCAGTTCCGGGTCCCCCTACGAGCAGTACTTC
TRBJ1-2 | . | . | TRBV9 | CASSVATRDTYGYTF | TGTGCCAGCAGCGTAGCTACGCGAGACACCTATGGCTACACCTTC
TRBJ2-5 | . | . | TRBV2 | CASSETGEQYF | TGTGCCAGCAGTGAAACGGGGGAGCAGTACTTC
TRBJ1-2 | . | . | TRBV28 | CASSLVGSRYTF | TGTGCCAGCAGTTTAGTCGGGAGCCGCTACACCTTC
TRBJ1-2 | . | . | TRBV9 | CASSERTQGQFDYTF | TGTGCCAGCAGCGAAAGAACCCAGGGGCAATTTGACTACACCTTC
TRBJ2-1 | TRBD1 | . | TRBV7-9 | CASSQDRGQYNEQFF | TGTGCCAGCAGCCAGGACAGGGGGCAATACAATGAGCAGTTCTTC
TRBJ1-2 | TRBD1 | . | TRBV5-1 | CASSKDRGGYGYTF | TGCGCCAGCAGCAAGGACAGGGGTGGCTATGGCTACACCTTC
TRBJ1-1 | TRBD1 | . | TRBV9 | CASSLGGQGWTEAFF | TGTGCCAGCAGCCTAGGGGGACAGGGTTGGACTGAAGCTTTCTTT
TRBJ2-7 | . | . | TRBV7-9 | CASSQGGSYEQYF | TGTGCCAGCAGCCAGGGGGGCTCCTACGAGCAGTACTTC
TRBJ2-6 | . | . | TRBV28 | CASSFLGGSGANVLTF | TGTGCCAGCAGTTTCTTGGGGGGCTCTGGGGCCAACGTCCTGACTTTC
TRBJ1-1 | . | . | TRBV5-4 | CASSLADRLGTEAFF | TGTGCCAGCAGCTTGGCCGACAGGTTGGGGACTGAAGCTTTCTTT
TRBJ1-2 | . | . | TRBV5-1 | CASSLSQTYYGYTF | TGCGCCAGCAGCTTGTCCCAGACATACTATGGCTACACCTTC
TRBJ2-1 | TRBD2 | . | TRBV27 | CASSRREGPRINEQFF | TGTGCCAGCAGTCGGAGGGAGGGCCCGAGGATCAATGAGCAGTTCTTC
TRBJ2-7 | . | . | TRBV5-4 | CASGLGQKPTSYEQYF | TGTGCCAGCGGCCTTGGACAGAAGCCGACCTCCTACGAGCAGTACTTC
TRBJ2-7 | . | . | TRBV15 | CATSRDRRVGEQYF | TGTGCCACCAGCAGAGACCGGAGGGTCGGCGAGCAGTACTTC
TRBJ2-2 | TRBD2 | . | TRBV14 | CASSTRLAVNTGELFF | TGTGCCAGCAGCACCCGACTAGCGGTAAACACCGGGGAGCTGTTTTTT
TRBJ2-7 | . | . | TRBV29-1 | CSVGQGNSGEQYF | TGCAGCGTTGGTCAGGGAAATTCCGGGGAGCAGTACTTC
TRBJ1-1 | TRBD1 | . | TRBV5-1 | CASSVGQAPNTEAFF | TGCGCCAGCAGCGTAGGACAGGCGCCGAACACTGAAGCTTTCTTT
TRBJ1-2 | . | once | TRBV2 | CASSERGINGYYGYTF | TGTGCCAGCAGTGAACGGGGGATTAATGGTTACTATGGCTACACCTTC
TRBJ2-2 | TRBD1 | . | TRBV7-8 | CASRGPGQGQANTGELFF | TGTGCCAGCAGAGGGCCGGGACAGGGTCAGGCGAACACCGGGGAGCTGTTTTTT
TRBJ1-1 | . | . | TRBV11-1 | CASSSEGANTEAFF | TGTGCCAGCAGCTCCGAAGGGGCGAACACTGAAGCTTTCTTT
TRBJ2-7 | . | once | TRBV25-1 | CASSEPGIRAYEQYF | TGTGCCAGCAGTGAACCAGGGATTAGAGCCTACGAGCAGTACTTC
TRBJ2-7 | . | . | TRBV7-8 | CASSEQGYEQYF | TGTGCCAGCAGCGAACAGGGCTACGAGCAGTACTTC
TRBJ2-5 | TRBD2 | . | TRBV4-3 | CASSQVVQGGETQYF | TGCGCCAGCAGCCAAGTGGTCCAGGGAGGGGAGACCCAGTACTTC
TRBJ2-3 | TRBD2 | . | TRBV7-2 | CASSLDVVGGADTQYF | TGTGCCAGCAGCTTAGATGTTGTGGGAGGGGCAGATACGCAGTATTTT
TRBJ1-6 | . | . | TRBV27 | CASSLLMGPLNSPLHF | TGTGCCAGCAGTTTACTCATGGGCCCTCTCAATTCACCCCTCCACTTT
TRBJ2-3 | . | . | TRBV7-3 | CASSAPGRDTNTQYF | TGTGCCAGCAGCGCCCCGGGACGGGACACAAATACGCAGTATTTT
TRBJ2-7 | . | . | TRBV30 | CAWSQAYEQYF | TGTGCCTGGAGTCAGGCCTACGAGCAGTACTTC